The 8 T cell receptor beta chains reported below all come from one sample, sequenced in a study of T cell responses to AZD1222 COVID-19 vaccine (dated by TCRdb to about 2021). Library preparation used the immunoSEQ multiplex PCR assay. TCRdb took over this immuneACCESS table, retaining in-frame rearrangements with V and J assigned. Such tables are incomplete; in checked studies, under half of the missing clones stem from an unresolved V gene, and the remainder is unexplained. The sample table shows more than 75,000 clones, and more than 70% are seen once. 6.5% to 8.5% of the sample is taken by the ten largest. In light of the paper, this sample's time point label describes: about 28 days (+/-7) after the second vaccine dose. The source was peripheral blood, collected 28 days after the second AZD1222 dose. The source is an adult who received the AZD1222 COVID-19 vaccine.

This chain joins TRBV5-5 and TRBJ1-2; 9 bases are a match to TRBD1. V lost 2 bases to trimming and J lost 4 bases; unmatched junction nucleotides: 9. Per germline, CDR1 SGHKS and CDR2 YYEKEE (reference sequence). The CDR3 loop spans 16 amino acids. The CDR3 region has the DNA TGTGCCAGCAGCTTAACTTATGACAGGGGGGCCTATGGCTACACCTTC. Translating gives CASSLTYDRGAYGYTF. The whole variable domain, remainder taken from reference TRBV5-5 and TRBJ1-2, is DAGVTQSPTHLIKTRGQQVTLRCSPISGHKSVSWYQQVLGQGPQFIFQYYEKEERGRGNFPDRFSARQFPNYSSELNVNALLLGDSALYLCASSLTYDRGAYGYTFGSGTRLTVV.

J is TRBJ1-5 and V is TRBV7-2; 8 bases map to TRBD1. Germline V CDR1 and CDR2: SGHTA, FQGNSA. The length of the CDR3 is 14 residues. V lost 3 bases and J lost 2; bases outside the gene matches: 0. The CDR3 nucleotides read TGTGCCAGCAGCTTGACAGGGGGCAATCAGCCCCAGCATTTT. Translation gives CASSLTGGNQPQHF.

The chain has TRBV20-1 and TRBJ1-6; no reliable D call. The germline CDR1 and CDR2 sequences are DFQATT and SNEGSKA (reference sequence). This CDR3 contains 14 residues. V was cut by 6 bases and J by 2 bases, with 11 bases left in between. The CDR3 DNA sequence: TGCAGTGCGAGTGGAGGACCCTATAATTCACCCCTCCACTTT. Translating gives CSASGGPYNSPLHF.

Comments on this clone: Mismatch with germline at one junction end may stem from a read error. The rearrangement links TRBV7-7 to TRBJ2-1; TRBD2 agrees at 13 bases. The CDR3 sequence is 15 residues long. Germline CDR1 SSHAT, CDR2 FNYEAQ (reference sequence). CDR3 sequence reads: CASSLGLAGVDEQFF. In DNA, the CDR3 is TGTGCTAGCAGCCTTGGACTAGCGGGAGTTGATGAGCAGTTCTTC.

CDR3 nucleotides: TGTGCCAGCAGCGCCGATCGGGGGGTCGCCGGAAACACCATATATTTT. This sequence encodes CASSADRGVAGNTIYF. The rearrangement uses TRBV9 and TRBJ1-3, with D possibly matching TRBD1 (5 bases). V lost 3 bases to trimming and J lost 4 bases, with 17 bases between them. From germline, CDR1 is SGDLS and CDR2 YYNGEE. This CDR3 spans 16 amino acids. Combining the CDR3 with reference TRBV9 and TRBJ1-3 gives the whole variable domain DSGVTQTPKHLITATGQRVTLRCSPRSGDLSVYWYQQSLDQGLQFLIQYYNGEERAKGNILERFSAQQFPDLHSELNLSSLELGDSALYFCASSADRGVAGNTIYFGEGSWLTVV.

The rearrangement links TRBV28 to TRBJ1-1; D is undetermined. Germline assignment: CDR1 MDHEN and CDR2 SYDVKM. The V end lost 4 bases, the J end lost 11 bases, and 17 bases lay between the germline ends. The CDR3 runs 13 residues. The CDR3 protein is CASSSTAIKGAFF. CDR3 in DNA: TGTGCCAGCAGTTCAACCGCAATTAAAGGGGCTTTCTTT. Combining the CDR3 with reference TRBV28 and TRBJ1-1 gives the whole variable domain DVKVTQSSRYLVKRTGEKVFLECVQDMDHENMFWYRQDPGLGLRLIYFSYDVKMKEKGDIPEGYSVSREKKERFSLILESASTNQTSMYLCASSSTAIKGAFFGQGTRLTVV.

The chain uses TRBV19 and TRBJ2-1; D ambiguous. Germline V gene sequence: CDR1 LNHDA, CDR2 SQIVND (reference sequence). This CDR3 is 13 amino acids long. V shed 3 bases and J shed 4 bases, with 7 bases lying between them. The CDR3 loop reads CASSMGGYNEQFF. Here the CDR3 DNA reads TGTGCCAGTAGTATGGGTGGTTACAATGAGCAGTTCTTC.

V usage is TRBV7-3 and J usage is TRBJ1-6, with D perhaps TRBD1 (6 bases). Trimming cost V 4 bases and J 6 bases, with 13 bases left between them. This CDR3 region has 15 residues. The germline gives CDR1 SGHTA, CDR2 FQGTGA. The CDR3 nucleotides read TGTGCCAGCAGCTCCCTCGGAGGGGGTAATTCACCCCTCCACTTT. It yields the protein CASSSLGGGNSPLHF.